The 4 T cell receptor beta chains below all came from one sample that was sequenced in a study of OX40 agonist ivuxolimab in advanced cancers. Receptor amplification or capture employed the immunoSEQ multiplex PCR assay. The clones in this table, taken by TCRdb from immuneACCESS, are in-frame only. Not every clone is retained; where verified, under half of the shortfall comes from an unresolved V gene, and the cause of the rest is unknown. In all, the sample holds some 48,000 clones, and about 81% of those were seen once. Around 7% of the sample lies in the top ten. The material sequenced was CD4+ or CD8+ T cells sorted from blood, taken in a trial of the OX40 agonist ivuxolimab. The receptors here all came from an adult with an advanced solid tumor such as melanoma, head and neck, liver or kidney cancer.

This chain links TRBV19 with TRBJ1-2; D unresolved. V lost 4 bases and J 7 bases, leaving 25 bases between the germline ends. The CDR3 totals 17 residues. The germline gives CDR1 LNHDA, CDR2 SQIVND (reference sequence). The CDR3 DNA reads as TGTGCCAGTAGTAACCGGGCGCGGTTCGATGTGTCGCCTGGCTACACCTTC. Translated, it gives CASSNRARFDVSPGYTF.

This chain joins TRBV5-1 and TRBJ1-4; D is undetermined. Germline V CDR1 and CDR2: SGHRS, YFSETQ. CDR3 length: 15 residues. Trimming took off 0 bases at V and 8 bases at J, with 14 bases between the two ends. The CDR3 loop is CASSLGGGENEKLFF. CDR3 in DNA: TGCGCCAGCAGCTTGGGTGGCGGGGAGAACGAAAAACTGTTTTTT.

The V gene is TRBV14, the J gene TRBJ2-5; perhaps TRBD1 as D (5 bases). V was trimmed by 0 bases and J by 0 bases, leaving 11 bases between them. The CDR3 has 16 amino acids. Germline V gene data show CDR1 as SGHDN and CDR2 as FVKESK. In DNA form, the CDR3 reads TGTGCCAGCAGCCAAGAAAGGGGTTCGTACCAAGAGACCCAGTACTTC. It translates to CASSQERGSYQETQYF. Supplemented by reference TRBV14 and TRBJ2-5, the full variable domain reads EAGVTQFPSHSVIEKGQTVTLRCDPISGHDNLYWYRRVMGKEIKFLLHFVKESKQDESGMPNNRFLAERTGGTYSTLKVQPAELEDSGVYFCASSQERGSYQETQYFGPGTRLLVL.

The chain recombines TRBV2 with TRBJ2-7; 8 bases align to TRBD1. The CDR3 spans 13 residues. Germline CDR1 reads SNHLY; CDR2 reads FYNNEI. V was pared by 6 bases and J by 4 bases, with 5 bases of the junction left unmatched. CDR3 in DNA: TGTGCCAGCAGCCCGGGACAGGATTACGAGCAGTACTTC. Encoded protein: CASSPGQDYEQYF. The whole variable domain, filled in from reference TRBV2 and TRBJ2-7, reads EPEVTQTPSHQVTQMGQEVILRCVPISNHLYFYWYRQILGQKVEFLVSFYNNEISEKSEIFDDQFSVERPDGSNFTLKIRSTKLEDSAMYFCASSPGQDYEQYFGPGTRLTVT.